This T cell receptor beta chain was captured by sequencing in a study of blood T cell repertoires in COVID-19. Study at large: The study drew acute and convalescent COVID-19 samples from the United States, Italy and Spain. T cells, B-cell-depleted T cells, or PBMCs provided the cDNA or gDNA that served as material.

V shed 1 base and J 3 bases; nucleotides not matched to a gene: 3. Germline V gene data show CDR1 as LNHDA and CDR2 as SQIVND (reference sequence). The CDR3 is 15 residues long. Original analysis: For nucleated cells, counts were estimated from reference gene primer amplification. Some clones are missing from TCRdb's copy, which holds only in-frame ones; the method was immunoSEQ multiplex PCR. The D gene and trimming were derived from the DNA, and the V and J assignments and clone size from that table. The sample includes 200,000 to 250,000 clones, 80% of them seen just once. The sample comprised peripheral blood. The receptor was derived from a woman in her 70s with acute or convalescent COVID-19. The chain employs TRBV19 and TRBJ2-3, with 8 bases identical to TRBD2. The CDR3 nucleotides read TGTGCCAGTAGTATAGTCGAGCGGGGGACAGATACGCAGTATTTT. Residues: CASSIVERGTDTQYF.